This TCR beta chain was identified in a study of identical twins. Overall study results and limits: Monozygotic twin pairs showed more out-of-frame TCR alpha sharing than models estimated. Cross-sectional statistical analysis, not tracking of the same donors, underpinned the conclusions. Analyses based on zero insertions could be partly confounded by invariant MAIT and iNKT cells.

TCRdb passed the 5' RACE reads through MiXCR, listing each CDR3 protein once. The sample yields some 600,000 distinct CDR3 sequences, 7.1% seen once. For this clonotype: Its antigen is still unknown.

The sample also formed part of further work on yellow fever vaccine responses in identical twins.

The TCR comes from a woman under 30 in good health. Material: PBMCs.

The CDR3 DNA follows: TGCAGTGCTACACTGGGGCAAAACATTCAGTACTTC. Amino acids: CSATLGQNIQYF. This chain uses TRBV20-1 with TRBJ2-4; perhaps TRBD1 as D (5 bases). The germline V and J ends were trimmed by 4 bases and 5 bases, with 9 bases remaining between them. Germline V gene data show CDR1 as DFQATT and CDR2 as SNEGSKA (reference sequence). The CDR3 contains 12 residues.